The 9 T cell receptor beta chains given below trace back to one sample, sequenced in a study of blood T cell repertoires in COVID-19. The repertoire was sequenced with immunoSEQ multiplex PCR; TCRdb's copy has only in-frame clones and lacks some. The sample records about 670,000 clones, just under 90% being singletons. The sequenced material came from peripheral blood. The receptors were sampled from a young woman with acute or convalescent COVID-19.

The chain recombines TRBV12-5 with TRBJ1-2; no reliable D call. V dropped 3 bases and J dropped 4 bases, with 15 bases sitting between them. Germline V gene sequence: CDR1 LGHNT, CDR2 FRNRAP. This CDR3 has 15 amino acids. CDR3 DNA: TGTGCTAGTGGTTTTACGGGAACCCTCACCTATGGCTACACCTTC. Translation gives CASGFTGTLTYGYTF.

This chain links TRBV11-2 with TRBJ2-2, with 14 bases lining up with TRBD2. The CDR3 has 17 amino acids. Trimming removed 5 bases from V and 3 bases from J; junction bases left unmatched: 5. In germline, CDR1 is SGHAT, CDR2 FQNNGV. The CDR3 DNA reads as TGTGCCAGCAGCCCGGGACTAGCGGGGGCCCACACCGGGGAGCTGTTTTTT. It is translated as CASSPGLAGAHTGELFF.

The gene calls are TRBV12-3 or TRBV12-4 and TRBJ1-1; possibly TRBD1 for D (6 bases). This CDR3 is built from 12 residues. V gave up 2 bases and J gave up 7 bases, with 8 bases separating them. The CDR3 spells CASSLWGLEAFF. DNA for the CDR3: TGTGCCAGCAGTTTATGGGGGCTTGAAGCTTTCTTT.

This chain uses TRBV24-1 with TRBJ1-5, with TRBD1 matching over 10 bases. J gave up 2 bases and V 4 bases, and 7 bases lay outside the gene matches. Germline values: CDR1 KGHDR, CDR2 SFDVKD. The CDR3 consists of 17 residues. The CDR3: CATSDPGQGEGNQPQHF. In DNA, the CDR3 is TGTGCCACCAGTGACCCTGGACAGGGGGAAGGCAATCAGCCCCAGCATTTT.

CDR3 region: CSARRTPEQFF. DNA for the CDR3: TGCAGTGCTAGAAGGACACCTGAGCAGTTCTTC. The V and J genes are TRBV20-1 and TRBJ2-1; D perhaps matches TRBD1 (5 bases). The CDR3 is 11 residues long. Trimming cost V 2 bases and J 9 bases, with 8 bases left between them. Germline V CDR1 and CDR2: DFQATT, SNEGSKA (reference sequence).

The rearrangement uses TRBV19 and TRBJ1-2; D possibly corresponds to TRBD1 (5 bases). CDR3 length: 16 amino acids. The V gene's germline CDR1 is LNHDA and CDR2 SQIVND (reference sequence). V lost 6 bases, J lost 2 bases, and 19 bases lay in between. The CDR3 spells CASRIGRQRQNYGYTF. The CDR3 DNA follows: TGTGCCAGTAGAATCGGCCGACAGAGACAAAACTATGGCTACACCTTC.

This clone was seen once. V gene TRBV14 combines with J gene TRBJ1-6; the D is unclear. This CDR3 has 18 amino acids. The germline V gene has CDR1 SGHDN and CDR2 FVKESK. The V end lost 2 bases, the J end lost 5 bases, and 19 bases lay between the germline ends. The DNA of the CDR3 is TGTGCCAGCAGCCAAATTCACCTCGCCAGGCCCCATAATTCACCCCTCCACTTT. It yields the protein CASSQIHLARPHNSPLHF.

The chain joins TRBV4-2 to TRBJ2-7, with 7 positions matching TRBD1. The CDR3 runs to 14 residues. Trimming at V came to 0 bases and at J to 2 bases, leaving 1 base not matched to a gene. Germline V gene sequence: CDR1 LGHNA, CDR2 YNFKEQ. CDR3 bases: TGTGCCAGCAGCCAAGAAAGGGGGCCCTACGAGCAGTACTTC. Protein sequence: CASSQERGPYEQYF.

Regarding this clone: Other nucleotide sequences from this sample produce the same CDR3. V is TRBV28 and J is TRBJ1-1; possible D gene TRBD1, 5 bases. The CDR3 is 15 residues long. CDR1 MDHEN and CDR2 SYDVKM come from the germline V gene. V lost 5 bases and J lost 0, with 13 bases in between. DNA of the CDR3: TGTGCCAGCAGTCCCCCTGGGGGGATGAACACTGAAGCTTTCTTT. Its protein product is CASSPPGGMNTEAFF.